Each of the 27 T cell receptor beta chains below was sequenced from the same sample in a study of cytotoxic CD8 clonotypes in ibrutinib-treated CLL (dated by TCRdb to the early 2020s). Receptors were amplified or captured by the immunoSEQ multiplex PCR assay. Imported from immuneACCESS, the table was reduced by TCRdb to in-frame sequences with V and J called. These copies leave out some clones; in studies compared against another copy, an unresolved V gene accounts for under half, and the cause of the remainder is not known. Here the sample has 110,000 to 150,000 clones; about 76% occur a single time. The ten most abundant clones make up 5.1% of the sample. What the time point label conveys for this sample: 24 months on ibrutinib. This specimen was PBMCs, taken after 24 months of ibrutinib treatment. These receptors originate from a human donor with chronic lymphocytic leukemia.

This clone appeared a single time. The chain recombines TRBV19 with TRBJ2-7, with D possibly TRBD1 on 6 matching bases. V shed 3 bases and J shed 9 bases, with 18 bases lying between them. The CDR3 consists of 14 residues. Per germline, CDR1 LNHDA and CDR2 SQIVND (reference sequence). CDR3 nucleotide sequence: TGTGCCAGTAGTATGGTTCAGGGGCCCGTCGGGCAGTACTTC. Its protein product is CASSMVQGPVGQYF. Supplemented by reference TRBV19 and TRBJ2-7, the full variable domain reads DGGITQSPKYLFRKEGQNVTLSCEQNLNHDAMYWYRQDPGQGLRLIYYSQIVNDFQKGDIAEGYSVSREKKESFPLTVTSAQKNPTAFYLCASSMVQGPVGQYFGPGTRLTVT.

V and J are TRBV10-3 and TRBJ1-1, with TRBD1 as a possible D gene (5 bases). Germline lookup yields CDR1 ENHRY and CDR2 SYGVKD. Trimming stripped 3 bases from V and 4 bases from J, with 12 bases between. The CDR3 has 14 amino acids. The CDR3 region is CAISDLGAATEAFF. The CDR3 region has the DNA TGTGCCATCAGTGACCTCGGGGCAGCCACTGAAGCTTTCTTT.

J is TRBJ1-1 and V is TRBV29-1; tentative D call: TRBD1 (6 bases). Per the germline V gene, CDR1 is SQVTM and CDR2 is ANQGSEA. The length of the CDR3 is 15 residues. V was pared by 4 bases and J by 3 bases, with 18 bases between. CDR3: CSVGAGTLGYTEAFF. CDR3 nucleotide sequence: TGCAGCGTTGGGGCCGGGACATTGGGGTACACTGAAGCTTTCTTT.

This clone was recorded at least ten times. The chain uses TRBV19 and TRBJ1-6; TRBD1 might be the D (5 bases). Germline V gene data show CDR1 as LNHDA and CDR2 as SQIVND (reference sequence). The V end lost 3 bases, the J end lost 2 bases, and 11 bases lay between the germline ends. The CDR3 length is 16 residues. This CDR3 is CASSIRSGAYNSPLHF. The CDR3 DNA is TGTGCCAGTAGTATTCGCTCGGGGGCCTATAATTCACCCCTCCACTTT.

This rearrangement joins TRBV7-6 to TRBJ2-1; no clear D. Germline CDR1 is SGHVS and CDR2 is FNYEAQ. The CDR3 runs 16 residues. The V gene lost 5 bases and the J gene lost 1 base, with 15 bases spanning the gap. The DNA for the CDR3 is TGTGCCAGCAGCCTACGACTGACGGCTTCCTACAATGAGCAGTTCTTC. It specifies CASSLRLTASYNEQFF.

This clone was detected a few times. The V gene is TRBV28, the J gene TRBJ1-5, with 9 positions matching TRBD1. The germline CDR1 and CDR2 sequences are MDHEN and SYDVKM. This CDR3 has 14 residues. The V and J ends lost 7 bases and 6 bases, in that order; junction bases with no gene match: 7. Here the CDR3 reads CASIPGQGGQPQHF. The DNA for the CDR3 is TGTGCCAGCATTCCGGGACAGGGCGGTCAGCCCCAGCATTTT.

The V call is TRBV10-3, the J call TRBJ2-5; no clear D. Germline CDR1 reads ENHRY; CDR2 reads SYGVKD. The CDR3 spans 15 residues. Trimming removed 4 bases from V and 2 bases from J, with 14 bases in between. The CDR3 here is CAISAPGLKQETQYF. The CDR3 DNA reads as TGTGCCATCAGTGCCCCCGGGCTAAAACAAGAGACCCAGTACTTC.

The chain combines TRBV5-4 with TRBJ2-7; a weak D match, TRBD2 (6 bases). Germline V gives CDR1 SGHNT, CDR2 YYREEE (reference sequence). The V end was cut by 4 bases, the J end by 6 bases, with 14 bases between. The CDR3 has 13 residues. The CDR3 bases are TGTGCCAGCAGCGCCGGGAGAGCGGGCGAGCAGTACTTC. It encodes CASSAGRAGEQYF.

The CDR3 spells CASSQDSETEFYEQYF. The CDR3 bases are TGCGCCAGCAGCCAAGATAGCGAGACAGAATTCTACGAGCAGTACTTC. The J gene is TRBJ2-7, the V gene TRBV4-1; either TRBD1 or TRBD2 may fit D (5 bases each). Germline-derived CDR1 and CDR2 are MGHRA and YSYEKL. This CDR3 comprises 16 residues. Trimming pared 0 bases from V and 3 bases from J, leaving 15 bases between.

This clone was seen many times. The rearrangement uses TRBV19 and TRBJ1-3; possible D gene TRBD1, 6 bases. V gave up 7 bases and J gave up 0 bases, with 13 bases separating them. The germline V gene encodes CDR1 LNHDA and CDR2 SQIVND (reference sequence). This CDR3 spans 15 amino acids. CDR3 coding DNA: TGTGCCAGTATACGGGGGCCCCGCTCTGGAAACACCATATATTTT. Translated, it gives CASIRGPRSGNTIYF.

The chain is built from TRBV6-1 and TRBJ1-2; 8 nucleotides match TRBD1. Unmatched junction bases numbered 6, after V lost 5 bases and J lost 7 bases. Germline lookup yields CDR1 MNHNS and CDR2 SASEGT. This CDR3 region has 13 residues. The CDR3 here is CASSLDRGGGYTF. The CDR3 DNA sequence: TGTGCCAGCAGTTTAGACAGGGGAGGTGGCTACACCTTC.

The rearrangement joins TRBV15 to TRBJ1-3; D is uncertain. This CDR3 is 12 amino acids long. The germline gives CDR1 LNHNV, CDR2 YYDKDF (reference sequence). The V and J ends lost 8 bases and 1 base respectively, with 6 bases between them. CDR3 residues: CATGSSGNTIYF. The DNA of the CDR3 is TGTGCCACCGGATCTTCTGGAAACACCATATATTTT.

The chain has TRBV6-5 and TRBJ2-7; 14 nucleotides agree with TRBD2. CDR3 length: 16 residues. Germline V lookup: CDR1 MNHEY, CDR2 SVGAGI. V shed 4 bases, J shed 3 bases, and the junction held 5 bases outside the gene matches. As DNA, the CDR3 is TGTGCCAGCAGTTCCCCCGGGACTAGCGGGGGCTACGAGCAGTACTTC. Encoded protein: CASSSPGTSGGYEQYF.

This clone was recorded many times. The chain employs TRBV12-5 and TRBJ1-1, with 8 bases that match TRBD1. This CDR3 is built from 15 residues. Germline CDR1 LGHNT, CDR2 FRNRAP. The V segment lost 6 bases and the J segment 5 bases; nucleotides outside the gene matches: 11. The DNA of the CDR3 is TGTGCTAGTGGGGAACCCGACAGGGGATTTACTGAAGCTTTCTTT. Residues: CASGEPDRGFTEAFF.

The chain uses TRBV6-5 and TRBJ1-2; D is uncertain. Per germline, CDR1 MNHEY and CDR2 SVGAGI. This CDR3 spans 13 amino acids. With 1 base removed from V and 3 bases from J, the gap between germline ends came to 6 bases. The CDR3 spells CASSYLGYYGYTF. In DNA form, the CDR3 reads TGTGCCAGCAGTTACTTGGGTTACTATGGCTACACCTTC.

This chain joins TRBV9 and TRBJ2-3; unclear D gene. From germline, CDR1 is SGDLS and CDR2 YYNGEE. CDR3 size: 14 residues. V was shortened by 0 bases and J by 1 base, with 6 bases between the two germline ends. The DNA for the CDR3 is TGTGCCAGCAGCGTAGGGGCGGGCACAGATACGCAGTATTTT. It codes for CASSVGAGTDTQYF.

The rearrangement joins TRBV15 to TRBJ1-1; D is unresolved. This CDR3 region has 14 residues. V was trimmed by 0 bases and J by 4 bases, leaving 9 bases between them. In germline, CDR1 is LNHNV, CDR2 YYDKDF (reference sequence). CDR3 amino acids: CATSRDQATTEAFF. The CDR3 coding sequence is TGTGCCACCAGCAGAGATCAGGCAACCACTGAAGCTTTCTTT. Full variable domain (outside the CDR3, taken from reference TRBV15 and TRBJ1-1): DAMVIQNPRYQVTQFGKPVTLSCSQTLNHNVMYWYQQKSSQAPKLLFHYYDKDFNNEADTPDNFQSRRPNTSFCFLDIRSPGLGDTAMYLCATSRDQATTEAFFGQGTRLTVV.

This clone was seen a single time. The chain uses TRBV7-9 and TRBJ2-3; D gene ambiguous. Deletions cut 4 bases from V and 2 bases from J, with 10 bases between. The CDR3 spans 14 residues. CDR1 is SEHNR, CDR2 FQNEAQ, per germline (reference sequence). The CDR3 DNA follows: TGTGCCAGCAGCTGGACCCTTTCCACAGATACGCAGTATTTT. Its translation is CASSWTLSTDTQYF. The full variable domain, with the rest looked up from reference TRBV7-9 and TRBJ2-3, is DTGVSQNPRHKITKRGQNVTFRCDPISEHNRLYWYRQTLGQGPEFLTYFQNEAQLEKSRLLSDRFSAERPKGSFSTLEIQRTEQGDSAMYLCASSWTLSTDTQYFGPGTRLTVL.

V is TRBV4-1 and J is TRBJ2-2; possible D gene TRBD1, 6 bases. Per germline, CDR1 MGHRA and CDR2 YSYEKL. The V end was cut by 2 bases, the J end by 5 bases, with 9 bases between. This CDR3 region has 14 residues. CDR3 amino acids: CASSQPTGTGELFF. CDR3 DNA: TGCGCCAGCAGCCAACCCACAGGGACCGGGGAGCTGTTTTTT.

The J gene is TRBJ2-7, the V gene TRBV5-6; the match to TRBD2 covers 14 bases. Germline CDR1 reads SGHDT; CDR2 reads YYEEEE. The V segment lost 4 bases and the J segment 0 bases; nucleotides outside the gene matches: 12. The CDR3 is 19 amino acids. DNA for the CDR3: TGTGCCAGCAGCCCGAGCCGACTAGCGGGAGGGCCTCGCTCCTACGAGCAGTACTTC. It encodes CASSPSRLAGGPRSYEQYF.

The sample holds a few counts of this clone. This sample also contains other DNA sequences that code for the same CDR3. The gene calls are TRBV28 and TRBJ2-7; TRBD1 matches at 10 bases. This CDR3 comprises 15 residues. The junction had 8 bases not matched to a gene; V was cut back by 5 bases and J by 4 bases. CDR1 is MDHEN and CDR2 is SYDVKM in the germline V gene. CDR3 residues: CASSLGGQGGYEQYF. The CDR3 nucleotides read TGTGCCAGCAGTCTAGGAGGACAGGGGGGTTACGAGCAGTACTTC.

The gene calls are TRBV30 and TRBJ1-6; D is possibly TRBD1 (5 bases). Trimming took 0 bases from V and 8 from J, leaving 17 bases between them. Germline CDR1 reads GTSNPN; CDR2 reads SVGIG (reference sequence). The CDR3 loop spans 16 amino acids. The CDR3 spells CAWSVLRGLGDSPLHF. DNA for the CDR3: TGTGCCTGGAGTGTACTTCGGGGCTTAGGGGATTCACCCCTCCACTTT.

V gene TRBV5-1 combines with J gene TRBJ2-3; the D gene is possibly TRBD2 (5 bases). The V gene lost 4 bases and the J gene lost 3 bases, with 12 bases spanning the gap. There are 14 residues in the CDR3. Germline CDR1 and CDR2: SGHRS and YFSETQ. The CDR3 nucleotides are TGCGCCAGCAGCCCCGCGGGTGGGACAGATACGCAGTATTTT. It encodes CASSPAGGTDTQYF.

This chain joins TRBV2 and TRBJ1-5; D is perhaps TRBD1 (6 bases). V lost 4 bases to trimming and J lost 3 bases, with 13 bases between them. The CDR3 is 15 residues long. Germline CDR1 SNHLY, CDR2 FYNNEI. DNA for the CDR3: TGTGCCAGCAGTGCCTACTCAGGGGACAATCAGCCCCAGCATTTT. This encodes CASSAYSGDNQPQHF.

This sequence joins TRBV15 and TRBJ2-1, with D perhaps assigned TRBD1 or TRBD2 (5 bases each). CDR3 size: 18 residues. CDR1 LNHNV and CDR2 YYDKDF come from the germline V gene (reference sequence). Deletions cut 0 bases from V and 2 bases from J, with 17 bases between. The CDR3 nucleotides read TGTGCCACCAGCAGAGAGAGGGGCCCGTTGGGGGCCTACAATGAGCAGTTCTTC. Its protein product is CATSRERGPLGAYNEQFF.

The genes are TRBV28 and TRBJ2-1; 7 bases are a match to TRBD2. This CDR3 has 17 residues. Germline V gene lookup returns CDR1 MDHEN and CDR2 SYDVKM. V gave up 5 bases and J gave up 9 bases; unmatched junction bases: 19. CDR3 amino acids: CASSEAPGASGRGEQFF. The CDR3 nucleotides are TGTGCCAGCAGTGAGGCCCCCGGGGCTAGCGGACGGGGTGAGCAGTTCTTC.

The V gene is TRBV5-1, the J gene TRBJ2-1, with 8 bases aligning to TRBD1. With 3 bases clipped from V and 6 bases from J, the junction kept 8 bases outside the gene matches. Germline assignment: CDR1 SGHRS and CDR2 YFSETQ. CDR3 length equals 15 residues. CDR3 protein: CASSSGQEGLNEQFF. CDR3 in DNA: TGCGCCAGCAGCTCGGGACAGGAGGGTCTCAATGAGCAGTTCTTC.